The subject of this entry is one T cell receptor beta chain. This sample is drawn from a study of identical twins. Unique molecular identifiers were in the cDNA, with template-switch universal primer binding. TCRdb re-derived calls from the 5' RACE reads in MiXCR, one entry per CDR3 protein. The sample consists of about 340,000 distinct CDR3 sequences, about 12% of them appearing once. Healthy Caucasian individuals made up all the donors. The CDR3 totals 16 residues. V was shortened by 7 bases and J by 2 bases, with 17 bases between the two germline ends. Germline CDR1 is LNHDA and CDR2 is SQIVND (reference sequence). These records were also assigned to another study, of yellow fever vaccine responses in identical twins.

The sequence derives from a woman under 30 in good health. The material sequenced was CD8+ T cells sorted from blood. The J gene is TRBJ2-2, the V gene TRBV19, with a tentative D call TRBD2 (6 bases). The CDR3 sequence is CASTSLLAINTGELFF. CDR3 coding DNA: TGTGCCAGTACCAGCCTTCTAGCGATAAACACCGGGGAGCTGTTTTTT.